This TCR beta chain was recorded in a study of Ad26.COV2.S vaccination and SARS-CoV-2 variants. Study-level findings and limits: Vaccine and placebo groups showed comparable non-spike TCR breadth.

Concerning this clone itself: The antigen is not known.

The treatment was: roughly 18 received Ad26.COV2.S at low or high dose, single or two shots; a few received placebo; per-sample allocation not given. Material that was analyzed had been drawn on day 63 after the first vaccine or placebo injection. The CDR3 is made up of 16 amino acids. The germline V and J ends were trimmed by 3 bases and 4 bases, with 15 bases remaining between them. CDR1 and CDR2 from the germline V gene are MNHEY and SMNVEV (reference sequence). Profiling relied on immunoSEQ multiplex PCR, and the TCRdb table lists in-frame clones only, not all of them. Of some 340,000 clones in the sample, around 83% were seen once.

This sequence was found in a person between 18 and 65 years old who received the Ad26.COV2.S COVID-19 vaccine or a placebo. The specimen was peripheral blood, collected in a trial of Ad26.COV2.S vaccine versus placebo. The genes are TRBV27 and TRBJ2-2, with D unresolved. Written as DNA, the CDR3 is TGTGCCAGCAGTTTCTTCAGGCGAGTTAGCACCGGGGAGCTGTTTTTT. Translation gives CASSFFRRVSTGELFF.